This T cell receptor (beta chain) was profiled in a study of CD8 T cells in Susac syndrome. Findings and caveats of the study: An acknowledgment was made by the study that its TCR sequencing and HLA analysis involved relatively few individuals.

V lost 0 bases and J 7 bases, leaving 10 bases between the germline ends. This CDR3 region has 15 residues. Germline V gene data show CDR1 as SNHLY and CDR2 as FYNNEI. RNA totalling roughly 0.5 to 1 ug underwent reverse transcription with random hexamers. TCR beta CDR3 was amplified by immunoSEQ multiplex PCR. This amplification extended across 54 Vbeta and 13 Jbeta segments. TCRdb itself ran the immunoSEQ multiplex PCR reads through MiXCR, one entry per CDR3 protein. The sample lists under 55,000 distinct CDR3 sequences, roughly 93% occurring once. As regards this clonotype: Its cognate antigen is unknown.

TEMRA cells were FACS-enriched and CD8+ and CD4+ T cells negatively isolated. The gene calls are TRBV2 and TRBJ1-6; TRBD1 might be the D (6 bases). The receptor comes from a human donor with multiple sclerosis. Sequences were obtained from CD8+ T cells from PBMCs. Here the CDR3 DNA reads TGTGCCAGCAGTGAAGCGTGGCAGGGGAATTCACCCCTCCACTTT. Protein sequence: CASSEAWQGNSPLHF.